These 29 T cell receptor beta chains were sequenced from one sample in a study of cytomegalovirus exposure and HLA in healthy donors. 60 Vbeta and 13 Jbeta primers were used in PCR. TCRdb's table, derived via immunoSEQ multiplex PCR, lists solely in-frame clones and lacks some. The data show over 130,000 clones, approximately 82% seen once. The sample was PBMCs. The receptors originated from a man aged 30-40 years in good health and CMV-seropositive.

This sequence joins TRBV6-1 and TRBJ1-5; D remains unclear. CDR3 length: 11 residues. Germline V gives CDR1 MNHNS, CDR2 SASEGT. Trimming shortened V by 11 bases and J by 5 bases, and 10 bases separated the two germline ends. The CDR3 nucleotides are TGTGCCGCCAGAGGTGATCAGCCCCAGCATTTT. Encoded protein: CAARGDQPQHF.

This chain joins TRBV10-3 and TRBJ1-5; TRBD1 aligns across 7 bases. Germline CDR1 is ENHRY and CDR2 is SYGVKD. The trim removed 6 bases at V and 7 bases at J, leaving 3 bases unmatched. CDR3 length: 12 residues. This chain's CDR3 is CAISRQGQPQHF. The CDR3, as DNA: TGTGCCATCAGCCGACAGGGACAGCCCCAGCATTTT.

About this clone itself: An end of the junction differs from the germline gene, which may be a read error. This specimen includes other DNA sequences encoding the same CDR3. V usage is TRBV11-3 and J usage is TRBJ2-7; 7 nucleotides match TRBD1. The V gene's germline CDR1 is SGHNT and CDR2 YENEEA. CDR3 length: 15 amino acids. The CDR3 bases are TGTGCTAGCAGCTTCCGGGACAGCTACTCCTACGAGCAGTACTTC. Its translation: CASSFRDSYSYEQYF. Together with reference TRBV11-3 and TRBJ2-7, the CDR3 gives the full variable domain: EAGVVQSPRYKIIEKKQPVAFWCNPISGHNTLYWYLQNLGQGPELLIRYENEEAVDDSQLPKDRFSAERLKGVDSTLKIQPAELGDSAVYLCASSFRDSYSYEQYFGPGTRLTVT.

This rearrangement joins TRBV7-3 to TRBJ2-1; 12 nucleotides align to TRBD1. Unmatched junction bases numbered 6, after V lost 5 bases and J lost 7 bases. From germline, CDR1 is SGHTA and CDR2 FQGTGA. The CDR3 covers 15 residues. CDR3 in amino acids: CASSRGDRGRNEQFF. The CDR3 coding sequence is TGTGCCAGCAGCCGGGGGGACAGGGGGCGAAATGAGCAGTTCTTC.

This clone was recorded once. This rearrangement joins TRBV27 to TRBJ2-1, with 7 bases fitting TRBD2. Trimming removed 10 bases from V and 3 bases from J; junction bases left unmatched: 9. In germline, CDR1 is MNHEY, CDR2 SMNVEV (reference sequence). The CDR3 contains 14 residues. The CDR3 nucleotides read TGTGCCACTCGGGAAACGGGAGGCTACAATGAGCAGTTCTTC. It codes for CATRETGGYNEQFF.

The V gene is TRBV6-1, the J gene TRBJ1-5, with 8 nucleotides matching TRBD1. The CDR3 consists of 16 residues. Germline V gene data show CDR1 as MNHNS and CDR2 as SASEGT. Trimming cost V 3 bases and J 1 base; bases outside gene matches: 5. Here the CDR3 DNA reads TGTGCCAGCAGTGATTCATGGACAGGGAGCAATCAGCCCCAGCATTTT. The encoded protein is CASSDSWTGSNQPQHF.

The chain uses TRBV7-2 and TRBJ2-1; unclear D gene. Per the germline V gene, CDR1 is SGHTA and CDR2 is FQGNSA. The CDR3 has 15 amino acids. Trimming took 1 base from V and 2 from J, leaving 9 bases between them. The CDR3: CASSLGLVAYNEQFF. CDR3 nucleotide sequence: TGTGCCAGCAGCTTAGGCCTAGTCGCCTACAATGAGCAGTTCTTC.

This clone has more than one count but fewer than ten. The V call is TRBV19, the J call TRBJ1-4, with no clear D. This CDR3 comprises 13 residues. V lost 8 bases and J lost 0, with 7 bases in between. Germline values: CDR1 LNHDA, CDR2 SQIVND (reference sequence). Written as DNA, the CDR3 is TGTGCCAGTTCACCAGCAACTAATGAAAAACTGTTTTTT. Translating gives CASSPATNEKLFF.

CDR3 loop: CASSPSPEEETQYF. DNA for the CDR3: TGTGCCAGCTCACCATCACCAGAGGAAGAGACCCAGTACTTC. V gene TRBV18 combines with J gene TRBJ2-5; D not resolved. The germline V gene encodes CDR1 KGHSH and CDR2 LQKENI. The CDR3 totals 14 residues. V gave up 2 bases and J gave up 3 bases, with 10 bases separating them.

The rearrangement uses TRBV2 and TRBJ1-5, with 9 bases that match TRBD1. The CDR3 length is 14 residues. Trimming at V came to 1 base and at J to 6 bases, leaving 1 base not matched to a gene. Germline loops: CDR1 SNHLY, CDR2 FYNNEI. DNA of the CDR3: TGTGCCAGCAGTGAAGACAGGGGGCTTCAGCCCCAGCATTTT. Translated: CASSEDRGLQPQHF.

The rearrangement joins TRBV2 to TRBJ2-3; D is uncertain. Germline assignment: CDR1 SNHLY and CDR2 FYNNEI. V was cut by 8 bases and J by 2 bases, with 11 bases left in between. There are 13 residues in the CDR3. In DNA, the CDR3 is TGTGCCAGCGGTCGAGAGATCACAGATACGCAGTATTTT. Protein sequence: CASGREITDTQYF.

This clone occurred a few times. The chain recombines TRBV7-3 with TRBJ2-2; D perhaps matches TRBD1 (5 bases). V lost 3 bases, J lost 8 bases, and 7 bases lay in between. The CDR3 runs 12 residues. Germline CDR1 SGHTA, CDR2 FQGTGA. CDR3 sequence reads: CASSLNRGELFF. The CDR3 nucleotides are TGTGCCAGCAGCTTGAACAGGGGGGAGCTGTTTTTT.

The rearrangement joins TRBV9 to TRBJ1-6; a weak D match, TRBD1 (6 bases). V lost 4 bases and J lost 3, with 11 bases in between. The germline V gene encodes CDR1 SGDLS and CDR2 YYNGEE. This CDR3 comprises 15 residues. The CDR3 DNA reads TGTGCCAGCAGCCGGACAGATGACTATAATTCACCCCTCCACTTT. Translating gives CASSRTDDYNSPLHF.

The chain uses TRBV21-1 and TRBJ2-3; the D call TRBD2 from the table was never checked on the DNA. TRBV21-1 is a known pseudogene. This CDR3 is 15 amino acids long. For the CDR3, the DNA is TGTGCCAGCAGCGAGGGCCCTTCTAGCACAGATACGCAGTATTTT. Its translation: CASSEGPSSTDTQYF.

V is TRBV27 and J is TRBJ2-2; 9 bases line up with TRBD2. From germline, CDR1 is MNHEY and CDR2 SMNVEV (reference sequence). This CDR3 is 17 amino acids long. The V gene end was trimmed by 5 bases and the J gene end by 8 bases; junction bases not matched to a gene: 15. CDR3 DNA: TGTGCCAGCAGTCCCCTCCTAACCGGGACTAGCCAGGGGGAGCTGTTTTTT. It is translated as CASSPLLTGTSQGELFF.

The rearrangement uses TRBV4-1 and TRBJ1-1, with D possibly matching TRBD1 (6 bases). The CDR3 covers 13 residues. Germline V gene lookup returns CDR1 MGHRA and CDR2 YSYEKL. With 4 bases removed from V and 6 bases from J, the gap between germline ends came to 12 bases. Here the CDR3 DNA reads TGCGCCAGCAGCCTAACAGGGCTGGCTGAAGCTTTCTTT. Protein product: CASSLTGLAEAFF.

A few counts support this clone. V gene TRBV6-5 combines with J gene TRBJ1-6; 7 bases are shared with TRBD1. CDR3 length: 12 residues. CDR1 is MNHEY, CDR2 SVGAGI, per germline. V lost 6 bases and J lost 14; bases outside the gene matches: 7. The CDR3 reads CASRTGVTALHF. CDR3 nucleotides: TGTGCCAGCAGAACAGGGGTGACGGCCCTCCACTTT.

The V call is TRBV27, the J call TRBJ2-3, with 8 bases fitting TRBD2. The J segment lost 0 bases and the V segment lost 4 bases, leaving 3 bases of the junction unmatched. Germline CDR1 is MNHEY and CDR2 is SMNVEV (reference sequence). The CDR3 sequence is 15 residues long. DNA of the CDR3: TGTGCCAGCAGTTCTATAGCGGGAAGCACAGATACGCAGTATTTT. Protein product: CASSSIAGSTDTQYF.

A remark on this clone: One junction end does not reproduce the germline sequence, and a read error may be involved. The rearrangement links TRBV7-9 to TRBJ1-1; perhaps TRBD1 as D (6 bases). The CDR3 consists of 12 residues. Germline-derived CDR1 and CDR2 are SEHNR and FQNEAQ (reference sequence). CDR3 DNA: TGTTCCAGCAGCCGACAGGTCACTGAAGCTTTCTTT. Its protein is CSSSRQVTEAFF.

Concerning this clone: The germline gene is not matched at one end of the junction; a read error may be the cause. This chain uses TRBV7-7 with TRBJ2-5; 12 positions match TRBD2. CDR3 length: 14 residues. The germline CDR1 and CDR2 sequences are SSHAT and FNYEAQ (reference sequence). Here the CDR3 DNA reads TGTGCTAGCAGCGCTAGCGGGGGGGCAGAGACCCAGTACTTC. Translated, it gives CASSASGGAETQYF.

The chain has TRBV7-9 and TRBJ1-3, with D maybe TRBD1 (5 bases). Trimming took off 8 bases at V and 0 bases at J, with 14 bases between the two ends. The CDR3 loop spans 15 amino acids. The V gene's germline CDR1 is SEHNR and CDR2 FQNEAQ (reference sequence). CDR3 sequence reads: CASGDFPSSGNTIYF. CDR3 nucleotides: TGTGCCAGCGGGGACTTCCCGTCCTCTGGAAACACCATATATTTT.

This clone was seen just once. The chain links TRBV2 to TRBJ1-5; no reliable D call. V shed 7 bases and J shed 2 bases, with 12 bases lying between them. The CDR3 contains 14 residues. Germline V gene data show CDR1 as SNHLY and CDR2 as FYNNEI. For the CDR3, the DNA is TGTGCCAGCAACTTAGGACTGGGCAATCAGCCCCAGCATTTT. Translating it yields CASNLGLGNQPQHF.

V gene TRBV27 combines with J gene TRBJ2-1, with 13 bases fitting TRBD2. Per the germline V gene, CDR1 is MNHEY and CDR2 is SMNVEV (reference sequence). There are 19 residues in the CDR3. V was pared by 6 bases and J by 9 bases, with 20 bases of the junction left unmatched. CDR3 region: CASSPTPRTSGRVVGEQFF. The CDR3 DNA reads as TGTGCCAGCAGCCCGACCCCCCGGACTAGCGGGAGAGTTGTAGGTGAGCAGTTCTTC.

The chain recombines TRBV5-5 with TRBJ2-7; D not resolved. Germline V CDR1 and CDR2: SGHKS, YYEKEE (reference sequence). CDR3 size: 14 residues. Trimming pared 2 bases from V and 6 bases from J, leaving 15 bases between. The DNA for the CDR3 is TGTGCCAGCAGCTTAGAGAATGAGCGAACCGAGCAGTACTTC. Protein product: CASSLENERTEQYF.

V is TRBV9 and J is TRBJ2-3, with D maybe TRBD2 (7 bases). This CDR3 is 16 amino acids long. The germline CDR1 and CDR2 sequences are SGDLS and YYNGEE. Deletions cut 1 base from V and 2 bases from J, with 14 bases between. The CDR3 DNA reads TGTGCCAGCAGCGTAATAGGCCGGGGGGCCACAGATACGCAGTATTTT. Its translation: CASSVIGRGATDTQYF. The entire variable domain, with the rest obtained from reference TRBV9 and TRBJ2-3, is as follows: DSGVTQTPKHLITATGQRVTLRCSPRSGDLSVYWYQQSLDQGLQFLIQYYNGEERAKGNILERFSAQQFPDLHSELNLSSLELGDSALYFCASSVIGRGATDTQYFGPGTRLTVL.

V and J are TRBV6-5 and TRBJ2-7; 7 bases are a match to TRBD1. Trimming took 6 bases from V and 6 from J; bases not matched to a gene: 2. The CDR3 runs to 11 residues. In germline, CDR1 is MNHEY, CDR2 SVGAGI. The DNA for the CDR3 is TGTGCCAGCAGACAGGGGAGCGAGCAGTACTTC. Translating gives CASRQGSEQYF.

The chain is built from TRBV5-4 and TRBJ2-7, with TRBD1 matching 8 bases. The germline V gene encodes CDR1 SGHNT and CDR2 YYREEE (reference sequence). The length of the CDR3 is 14 residues. V dropped 0 bases and J dropped 1; count of bases not matched to a gene: 0. The CDR3 loop is CASSLGQGSYEQYF. In nucleotides, the CDR3 is TGTGCCAGCAGCTTGGGACAGGGGTCCTACGAGCAGTACTTC.

The rearrangement uses TRBV7-9 and TRBJ2-2; the match to TRBD1 covers 10 bases. Germline CDR1 and CDR2: SEHNR and FQNEAQ (reference sequence). The CDR3 runs 15 residues. Unmatched junction bases numbered 4, after V lost 4 bases and J lost 5 bases. The CDR3, as DNA: TGTGCCAGCAGCTCAGACAGGGGGCAGACCGGGGAGCTGTTTTTT. Encoded protein: CASSSDRGQTGELFF.

This clone was counted a single time. The chain couples TRBV29-1 to TRBJ2-1, with 8 bases aligning to TRBD2. CDR3 length equals 15 residues. In germline, CDR1 is SQVTM, CDR2 ANQGSEA. Trimming took 2 bases from V and 0 from J; bases not matched to a gene: 3. For the CDR3, the DNA is TGCAGCGTTGAATTTCGGGAGGGCTCCTACAATGAGCAGTTCTTC. Protein: CSVEFREGSYNEQFF.